These 14 T cell receptor beta chains were sequenced from one sample in a study of blood T cell repertoires in COVID-19. Sequencing was performed with immunoSEQ multiplex PCR; in TCRdb, only in-frame clones are kept and a portion is missing. Of under 250,000 clones in the sample, about 85% are singletons; the top ten hold about 3%. Sequencing was carried out using peripheral blood. The source of these receptors is a man between 18 and 35 years old with active or convalescent COVID-19.

The J gene is TRBJ2-4, the V gene TRBV11-2, with D possibly matching TRBD2 (5 bases). CDR3 length: 16 amino acids. Germline V gene data show CDR1 as SGHAT and CDR2 as FQNNGV. Trimming removed 1 base at V and 1 base at J, with 11 bases between. CDR3: CASSLAASTAKNIQYF. The DNA for the CDR3 is TGTGCCAGCAGCTTAGCGGCTAGCACCGCCAAAAACATTCAGTACTTC.

The sample holds a few counts of this clone. The genes are TRBV7-9 and TRBJ1-3, with TRBD1 matching 8 bases. After removal of 6 bases from V and 4 bases from J, the junction contained 5 bases not matched to a gene. CDR1 SEHNR and CDR2 FQNEAQ come from the germline V gene (reference sequence). The CDR3 loop spans 14 amino acids. The CDR3, as DNA: TGTGCCAGCAGGGCTACAGGGGGGGGAAACACCATATATTTT. As protein: CASRATGGGNTIYF.

This CDR3 reads CASSQETGAGRETQYF. As DNA, the CDR3 is TGTGCCAGCAGCCAAGAGACAGGGGCAGGAAGAGAGACCCAGTACTTC. The rearrangement uses TRBV11-3 and TRBJ2-5; TRBD1 matches 8 bases. Germline V gene sequence: CDR1 SGHNT, CDR2 YENEEA. The V segment lost 5 bases and the J segment 4 bases; nucleotides outside the gene matches: 12. This CDR3 spans 16 amino acids. The whole variable domain, remainder taken from reference TRBV11-3 and TRBJ2-5, is EAGVVQSPRYKIIEKKQPVAFWCNPISGHNTLYWYLQNLGQGPELLIRYENEEAVDDSQLPKDRFSAERLKGVDSTLKIQPAELGDSAVYLCASSQETGAGRETQYFGPGTRLLVL.

The V and J genes are TRBV2 and TRBJ1-1; tentative D call: TRBD1 (6 bases). Trimming left V 6 bases short and J 5 bases short, with 13 bases between. Germline CDR1 SNHLY, CDR2 FYNNEI. The CDR3 runs to 13 residues. The CDR3 bases are TGTGCCAGCAGGGTAGGGGGGGCAACTGAAGCTTTCTTT. It codes for CASRVGGATEAFF.

This chain links TRBV7-2 with TRBJ1-4; TRBD1 matches at 7 bases. This CDR3 has 17 amino acids. V dropped 5 bases and J dropped 4; count of bases not matched to a gene: 13. Germline CDR1 SGHTA, CDR2 FQGNSA. The CDR3 protein is CASSPARGQRDNEKLFF. CDR3 bases: TGTGCCAGCAGCCCCGCGAGGGGGCAGAGAGATAATGAAAAACTGTTTTTT.

This clone appeared once. The rearrangement joins TRBV9 to TRBJ2-1, with a tentative D call TRBD2 (5 bases). The CDR3 length is 16 residues. Germline CDR1 is SGDLS and CDR2 is YYNGEE. The ends were cut back, 4 bases at V and 0 bases at J, with 14 bases in the middle. As DNA, the CDR3 is TGTGCCAGCAGCCCAATAGCGTCGAGCTCCTACAATGAGCAGTTCTTC. This encodes CASSPIASSSYNEQFF.

The chain uses TRBV3-1 (or the pseudogene TRBV3-2) and TRBJ2-5, with D perhaps TRBD1 (6 bases). The CDR3 runs to 11 residues. V lost 6 bases to trimming and J lost 7 bases, with 9 bases between them. CDR1 is LGHDT and CDR2 is YNNKEL in the germline V gene (reference sequence). CDR3 nucleotide sequence: TGTGCCAGCAGTTTACAGGGGACCCAGTACTTC. It yields the protein CASSLQGTQYF.

This chain connects TRBV18 to TRBJ1-5, with 8 bases fitting TRBD1. J gave up 5 bases and V 3 bases, and 3 bases lay outside the gene matches. The CDR3 loop spans 14 amino acids. Looked up from germline, CDR1 is KGHSH and CDR2 is LQKENI. The CDR3 coding sequence is TGTGCCAGCTCACCGGACAGGGCCGATCAGCCCCAGCATTTT. Amino acid sequence: CASSPDRADQPQHF.

The chain joins TRBV12-3 or TRBV12-4 to TRBJ1-1; TRBD1 is a possible D gene (5 bases). V was clipped by 4 bases and J by 8 bases, with 8 bases between them. The CDR3 sequence is 11 residues long. The CDR3 reads CASSWRGEAFF. CDR3 in DNA: TGTGCCAGCAGTTGGCGGGGCGAAGCTTTCTTT.

The chain links TRBV18 to TRBJ2-5; D is unresolved. V lost 3 bases and J 4 bases, leaving 12 bases between the germline ends. The germline CDR1 and CDR2 sequences are KGHSH and LQKENI. CDR3 length equals 14 residues. CDR3: CASSPQSIVETQYF. In DNA form, the CDR3 reads TGTGCCAGCTCACCTCAGTCCATCGTAGAGACCCAGTACTTC.

Only a few counts were recorded for this clone. The chain links TRBV10-3 to TRBJ1-1; D uncertain. V was cut by 2 bases and J by 6 bases, with 13 bases left in between. Germline V gives CDR1 ENHRY, CDR2 SYGVKD. The length of the CDR3 is 14 residues. CDR3 DNA sequence: TGTGCCATCAGTGAGCTTGCCGGCCTAGCTGAAGCTTTCTTT. This translates into CAISELAGLAEAFF.

This clone has only one observation. The rearrangement links TRBV10-2 to TRBJ1-1, with D hard to call. CDR3 length: 13 residues. Trimming removed 8 bases from V and 5 bases from J, with 15 bases in between. CDR1 and CDR2 (germline): WSHSY, SAAADI. This CDR3 is CASPYPRGTEAFF. The CDR3 DNA is TGCGCCAGCCCGTATCCCCGGGGTACTGAAGCTTTCTTT.

This chain uses TRBV20-1 with TRBJ2-5; TRBD1 might be the D (5 bases). Germline CDR1 and CDR2: DFQATT and SNEGSKA (reference sequence). V dropped 5 bases and J dropped 10 bases, with 14 bases sitting between them. This CDR3 has 11 residues. The CDR3 region is CSAGAPSGQYF. CDR3 in DNA: TGCAGTGCTGGGGCCCCGTCCGGCCAGTACTTC.

J is TRBJ1-1 and V is TRBV24-1; D remains ambiguous. Germline CDR1 reads KGHDR; CDR2 reads SFDVKD. The V end lost 7 bases, the J end lost 4 bases, and 9 bases lay between the germline ends. The length of the CDR3 is 12 residues. The DNA for the CDR3 is TGTGCCACCAGCGTATCGGGCACTGAAGCTTTCTTT. It specifies CATSVSGTEAFF.